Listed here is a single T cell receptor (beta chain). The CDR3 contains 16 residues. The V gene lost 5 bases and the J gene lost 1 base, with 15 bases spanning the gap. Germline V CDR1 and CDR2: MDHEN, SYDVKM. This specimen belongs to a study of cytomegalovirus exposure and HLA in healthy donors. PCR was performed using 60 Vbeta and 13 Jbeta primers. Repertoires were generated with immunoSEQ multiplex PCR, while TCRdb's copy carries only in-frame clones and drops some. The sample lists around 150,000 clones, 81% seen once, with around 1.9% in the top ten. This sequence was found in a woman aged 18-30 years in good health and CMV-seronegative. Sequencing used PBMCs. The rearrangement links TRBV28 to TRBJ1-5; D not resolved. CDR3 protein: CASSPRILRSNQPQHF. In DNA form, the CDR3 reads TGTGCCAGCAGTCCCCGAATCTTACGGAGCAATCAGCCCCAGCATTTT.